Below are 20 T cell receptor beta chains sequenced from a single sample in a study of T-cell memory formation after mild COVID-19. TCRdb called the 5' RACE reads again in MiXCR, with one record for every CDR3 protein. The sample has about 400,000 distinct CDR3 sequences, approximately 18% seen once; the top ten hold about a fifth. What was sequenced was PBMCs or a T cell subset sorted from them (not recorded which). These receptor sequences come from a man aged 18-30 years who had mild COVID-19 (a few samples of this study predate the infection). Cell type and time point are not known.

This clonotype was counted between two and nine times. The V gene is TRBV11-3, the J gene TRBJ2-7, with D possibly TRBD1 on 5 matching bases. Germline assignment: CDR1 SGHNT and CDR2 YENEEA. V gave up 10 bases and J gave up 7 bases, with 20 bases separating them. The CDR3 runs to 13 residues. The CDR3 reads CATKTGRIGEQYF. DNA for the CDR3: TGTGCCACCAAAACAGGACGGATAGGTGAGCAGTACTTC. Filled out from reference TRBV11-3 and TRBJ2-7, the complete variable domain reads EAGVVQSPRYKIIEKKQPVAFWCNPISGHNTLYWYLQNLGQGPELLIRYENEEAVDDSQLPKDRFSAERLKGVDSTLKIQPAELGDSAVYLCATKTGRIGEQYFGPGTRLTVT.

The chain couples TRBV12-3 or TRBV12-4 to TRBJ2-2; D is possibly TRBD1 or TRBD2 (5 bases each). The CDR3 spans 14 residues. V was trimmed by 0 bases and J by 6 bases, leaving 8 bases between them. The CDR3: CASSLAVGAGELFF. Here the CDR3 DNA reads TGTGCCAGCAGTTTAGCAGTGGGGGCCGGGGAGCTGTTTTTT.

This chain joins TRBV5-1 and TRBJ2-3; D may be TRBD2 (5 bases). The V and J ends lost 4 bases and 0 bases respectively, with 9 bases between them. Germline lookup yields CDR1 SGHRS and CDR2 YFSETQ. This CDR3 has 14 residues. Here the CDR3 DNA reads TGCGCCAGCAGCCAAGCGGCGAGCACAGATACGCAGTATTTT. Translated, it gives CASSQAASTDTQYF.

The chain carries TRBV5-1 and TRBJ1-1; D gene uncertain. The CDR3 runs 13 residues. Germline CDR1 is SGHRS and CDR2 is YFSETQ. The V and J ends lost 3 bases and 6 bases respectively, with 12 bases between them. The CDR3 sequence: CASSYEQAPEAFF. CDR3 bases: TGCGCCAGCAGCTACGAGCAGGCCCCTGAAGCTTTCTTT.

CDR3 residues: CASSPMFGGGDNEQFF. The CDR3 region has the DNA TGTGCCAGCAGTCCCATGTTTGGCGGGGGGGACAATGAGCAGTTCTTC. The V call is TRBV6-5, the J call TRBJ2-1; 9 bases match TRBD2. This CDR3 has 16 residues. V shed 5 bases, J shed 5 bases, and the junction held 10 bases outside the gene matches. Per the germline V gene, CDR1 is MNHEY and CDR2 is SVGAGI.

Comment on this clonotype: One end of the junction fails to match germline, which may point to a read error. The CDR3 is CASSQTGYIGSPLHF. The DNA for the CDR3 is TGTGCCAGCAGCCAGACAGGGTACATCGGGTCACCACTCCACTTT. V is TRBV7-3 and J is TRBJ1-6; 7 nucleotides align to TRBD1. CDR3 size: 15 residues. Germline lookup yields CDR1 SGHTA and CDR2 FQGTGA.

This chain joins TRBV7-2 and TRBJ2-7; 7 nucleotides line up with TRBD2. V lost 3 bases, J lost 4 bases, and 6 bases stayed unmatched. CDR3 length: 14 residues. Looked up from germline, CDR1 is SGHTA and CDR2 is FQGNSA. Here the CDR3 DNA reads TGTGCCAGCAGCTTGAGCGGGGCCTATTACGAGCAGTACTTC. Protein product: CASSLSGAYYEQYF.

In its sample, this clonotype was seen a few times. The V and J genes are TRBV3-1 and TRBJ1-2; D call uncertain. Germline V lookup: CDR1 LGHDT, CDR2 YNNKEL (reference sequence). The CDR3 loop spans 13 amino acids. V was pared by 0 bases and J by 4 bases, with 6 bases between. CDR3 sequence (DNA): TGTGCCAGCAGCCAAGACCAGCGCTATGGCTACACCTTC. Its protein product is CASSQDQRYGYTF.

The rearrangement uses TRBV18 and TRBJ1-3; 7 bases align to TRBD1. The CDR3 is 15 amino acids. Trimming took 2 bases from V and 4 from J; bases not matched to a gene: 5. Germline CDR1 reads KGHSH; CDR2 reads LQKENI. The CDR3 here is CASSPYRGLGNTIYF. CDR3 in DNA: TGTGCCAGCTCACCATACAGGGGTCTAGGAAACACCATATATTTT.

The rearrangement joins TRBV4-1 to TRBJ1-2; 7 bases map to TRBD1. V was pared by 1 base and J by 2 bases, with 13 bases of the junction left unmatched. CDR1 is MGHRA and CDR2 is YSYEKL in the germline V gene. The CDR3 has 18 residues. This CDR3 reads CASSQGDTGAKRNYGYTF. Here the CDR3 DNA reads TGCGCCAGCAGCCAAGGTGACACAGGGGCCAAAAGAAACTATGGCTACACCTTC.

The V gene is TRBV4-3, the J gene TRBJ2-2; the D gene could be TRBD1 or TRBD2 (5 bases each). This CDR3 is 16 amino acids long. Looked up from germline, CDR1 is LGHNA and CDR2 is YSLEER. The V gene lost 4 bases and the J gene lost 2 bases, with 14 bases spanning the gap. The CDR3 region has the DNA TGCGCCAGCAGCCCGGGACGGGCCATTAACACCGGGGAGCTGTTTTTT. Its translation is CASSPGRAINTGELFF.

This clonotype was observed a few times. This chain links TRBV6-6 with TRBJ2-2, with a tentative D call TRBD1 (6 bases). CDR1 MNHNY and CDR2 SVGAGI come from the germline V gene (reference sequence). Trimming removed 5 bases at V and 2 bases at J, with 12 bases between. The CDR3 sequence is 15 residues long. The CDR3 loop reads CASSLTGSNTGELFF. CDR3 nucleotide sequence: TGTGCCAGCAGTCTAACAGGGAGCAACACCGGGGAGCTGTTTTTT.

The DNA for the CDR3 is TGTGCCAGCAGTCGGACAGGGTTTGAGGAAAAACTGTTTTTT. As protein: CASSRTGFEEKLFF. The V call is TRBV6-5, the J call TRBJ1-4; 8 bases fit TRBD1. Germline V gene lookup returns CDR1 MNHEY and CDR2 SVGAGI. This CDR3 has 14 amino acids. J lost 8 bases, V lost 5 bases, and 7 bases had no gene match.

This clonotype has only a few counts. J is TRBJ1-2 and V is TRBV29-1, with D possibly being TRBD1 (5 bases). Germline CDR1 and CDR2: SQVTM and ANQGSEA. The V and J ends lost 4 bases and 2 bases respectively, with 8 bases between them. This CDR3 region has 12 residues. The CDR3 protein is CSVGTGNYGYTF. The CDR3 DNA reads as TGCAGCGTTGGAACAGGAAACTATGGCTACACCTTC.

For the CDR3, the DNA is TGTGCCAGCAGCGCCGAGGCGACAGGCCCGGGAGGCTACACCTTC. Translating it yields CASSAEATGPGGYTF. The chain has TRBV7-2 and TRBJ1-2, with D maybe TRBD1 (6 bases). The CDR3 has 15 residues. Trimming took 5 bases from V and 8 from J, leaving 21 bases between them. From germline, CDR1 is SGHTA and CDR2 FQGNSA.

CDR3 DNA: TGTGCCAGCAGCTTAGTGGAGGGCAATCAGCCCCAGCATTTT. Its translation is CASSLVEGNQPQHF. The V and J genes are TRBV7-9 and TRBJ1-5, with D unresolved. V lost 1 base, J lost 2 bases, and 6 bases lay in between. CDR1 is SEHNR and CDR2 is FQNEAQ in the germline V gene (reference sequence). The CDR3 has 14 residues.

For the CDR3, the DNA is TGTGCCAGCAGTGACATTTTTGCCATCGACACTGAGACCCAGTACTTC. Encoded protein: CASSDIFAIDTETQYF. The V and J genes are TRBV25-1 and TRBJ2-5; D unclear. CDR1 and CDR2 (germline): MGHDK, SYGVNS. V was trimmed by 3 bases and J by 5 bases, leaving 19 bases between them. The CDR3 consists of 16 residues.

Only a few counts were recorded for this clonotype. V is TRBV29-1 and J is TRBJ1-2, with D possibly matching TRBD1 (6 bases). Germline V gene data show CDR1 as SQVTM and CDR2 as ANQGSEA. This CDR3 contains 13 residues. Trimming removed 0 bases at V and 4 bases at J, with 9 bases between. DNA of the CDR3: TGCAGCGTTGAAGACCGGACAGCCTATGGCTACACCTTC. The encoded protein is CSVEDRTAYGYTF.

This clonotype turned up a few times. The gene calls are TRBV7-9 and TRBJ1-3, with unresolved D. CDR1 SEHNR and CDR2 FQNEAQ come from the germline V gene (reference sequence). With 0 bases removed from V and 0 bases from J, the gap between germline ends came to 9 bases. This CDR3 region has 16 residues. CDR3 nucleotide sequence: TGTGCCAGCAGCTTAGCGCGAGCATCCTCTGGAAACACCATATATTTT. Translated: CASSLARASSGNTIYF.

The genes are TRBV5-5 and TRBJ2-1; D uncertain. The CDR3 covers 15 residues. The germline gives CDR1 SGHKS, CDR2 YYEKEE (reference sequence). Trimming took 2 bases from V and 5 from J, leaving 14 bases between them. The CDR3 bases are TGTGCCAGCAGCTTCTACCTGGGGTACGACAATGAGCAGTTCTTC. It translates to CASSFYLGYDNEQFF.